Listed here are 8 T cell receptor beta chains from one sample, sequenced in a study of blood T cells in healthy people across ages. With a J-beta primer mix and a sample-barcoded 5' primer, a second PCR ran about 6 to 11 cycles. From the 5' RACE reads, TCRdb called clonotypes with MiXCR, one entry per CDR3 protein. Here the sample spans about a million distinct CDR3 sequences, roughly 47% being singletons. The sample consisted of blood. These receptors were collected from an older woman in good health.

The table lists this clonotype with a few counts. V gene TRBV4-1 combines with J gene TRBJ2-7; perhaps D is TRBD1 or TRBD2 (6 bases each). The CDR3 covers 15 residues. The ends were cut back, 1 base at V and 4 bases at J, with 14 bases in the middle. The germline CDR1 and CDR2 sequences are MGHRA and YSYEKL. The CDR3 DNA reads TGCGCCAGCAGCCAAGGTGGGGGGCACGGTTACGAGCAGTACTTC. Amino acid sequence: CASSQGGGHGYEQYF.

This clonotype was observed a few times. The rearrangement uses TRBV20-1 and TRBJ2-3; 7 bases are shared with TRBD1. V lost 7 bases to trimming and J lost 6 bases; unmatched junction nucleotides: 10. The CDR3 loop spans 13 amino acids. Per the germline V gene, CDR1 is DFQATT and CDR2 is SNEGSKA (reference sequence). CDR3 amino acids: CSGQGRWRDTQYF. Here the CDR3 DNA reads TGCAGTGGACAGGGTCGTTGGCGGGATACGCAGTATTTT.

Comments on this clonotype: This may come from a read error, since a much larger clone is one base off. The genes are TRBV10-3 and TRBJ2-6, with D tentatively TRBD1 (6 bases). The length of the CDR3 is 16 residues. CDR1 is ENHRY and CDR2 is SYGVKD in the germline V gene. The CDR3, as DNA: TGTGCCATCAGTGAGGGTACAGGTCTGGGGGCCAACGTCCCGACTTTC. Protein product: CAISEGTGLGANVPTF.

The gene calls are TRBV2 and TRBJ2-1; D possibly corresponds to TRBD2 (7 bases). The germline V gene encodes CDR1 SNHLY and CDR2 FYNNEI. The CDR3 contains 15 residues. Trimming left V 7 bases short and J 6 bases short, with 19 bases between. The CDR3 bases are TGTGCCAGCACTAGATTGGGGGGGGCTTTCAATGAGCAGTTCTTC. Translated, it gives CASTRLGGAFNEQFF.

This chain joins TRBV7-9 and TRBJ2-3; perhaps TRBD1 as D (5 bases). With 4 bases removed from V and 2 bases from J, the gap between germline ends came to 7 bases. Per germline, CDR1 SEHNR and CDR2 FQNEAQ (reference sequence). The CDR3 has 13 amino acids. DNA of the CDR3: TGTGCCAGCAGCTCGACAGTCACAGATACGCAGTATTTT. It yields the protein CASSSTVTDTQYF.

This clonotype was found many times. The chain links TRBV4-2 to TRBJ1-5; D uncertain. Germline V gene lookup returns CDR1 LGHNA and CDR2 YNFKEQ. V shed 0 bases and J shed 1 base, with 7 bases lying between them. The length of the CDR3 is 15 residues. CDR3 sequence (DNA): TGTGCCAGCAGCCAAGATTTTCGAAGCAATCAGCCCCAGCATTTT. It encodes CASSQDFRSNQPQHF.

This chain links TRBV7-2 with TRBJ2-1; TRBD2 matches at 9 bases. The CDR3 length is 16 residues. The V segment lost 1 base and the J segment 6 bases; nucleotides outside the gene matches: 7. Germline lookup yields CDR1 SGHTA and CDR2 FQGNSA. CDR3 nucleotide sequence: TGTGCCAGCAGCTTAGGGCGTCTAGCGGGATTCAATGAGCAGTTCTTC. This translates into CASSLGRLAGFNEQFF.

The rearrangement uses TRBV28 and TRBJ2-5; 7 bases line up with TRBD1. The DNA end favors TRBJ2-7, so the J call may be wrong. The germline CDR1 and CDR2 sequences are MDHEN and SYDVKM. The CDR3 is 14 amino acids. This CDR3 is CASIPGQAGYEQYF. The CDR3 DNA is TGTGCCAGCATTCCCGGACAGGCCGGATACGAGCAGTACTTC.